This T cell receptor beta chain originates from a study of blood T cell repertoires in COVID-19 (dated by TCRdb to the early 2020s). Notes on the research overall: Collaborator samples came from the United States, Italy and Spain and covered acute and convalescent phases of COVID-19. Nearly every sample came with metadata listing a de-identified subject ID, COVID-19 status, age in years and sex. The material from the prospective study consisted of cDNA or gDNA derived from T cells, B-cell-depleted T cells, or PBMCs. Samples were obtained from the ongoing ImmuneRACE study (first 160 participants) and from over a thousand subjects provided by 6 global collaborators. Where available, HLA class I and class II types were obtained from metadata supplied by the sample provider rather than from assay-based typing. The repertoires were released in a freely available public database meant as a resource for research on the immune response to SARS-CoV-2. Subjects who had been exposed to COVID-19, were actively infected with it, or had recovered from it provided the deeply sampled blood TCRbeta repertoires that made up the dataset.

Results and caveats for the whole study, not just this receptor: Clinical and demographic metadata were provided uncurated, with the amount varying by source and participant.

Looking up the germline V gene yields CDR1 SGHRS and CDR2 YFSETQ. The cysteine opens and the phenylalanine closes a CDR3 of 16 amino acids. Of all the DNA, just the CDR3 is kept, 48 bases in frame from base 1. V is clipped by 6 bases and J by 4 bases, and the sequence between their germline boundaries is 19 bases long. Each collaborating institution followed its own protocols to collect whole blood in K2EDTA tubes. For TCRbeta analysis, collaborators shipped samples as frozen whole blood, isolated PBMCs, or DNA extracted from either of those sample types. About this clone itself: It lacks a known antigen. Base qualities are not at hand, and no much larger clone is one base apart.

TCRbeta CDR3 regions were amplified from genomic DNA by means of the immunoSEQ Assay, a bias-controlled multiplex PCR. The study's own analysis went as follows. The number of nucleated cells in each sample was estimated from the amplification of reference gene primers within the assay. Sequence reads were collapsed and filtered to measure the absolute abundance of every unique TCRbeta CDR3 rearrangement. Productive Simpson clonality was computed per sample as the square root of Simpson's diversity index over productive rearrangements. TCRdb re-hosts the immuneACCESS table, in-frame sequences only. Its copies lack some clones; in the studies checked, an unresolved V gene accounts for under half of them, and the cause for the rest is not known. The D gene and trimming were derived from the DNA, and the V and J assignments and clone size from that table. This sample comprises about 330,000 clones, around 82% of them detected only once. The ten most abundant clones make up about 1.2% of the sample.

The origin of this receptor is a woman aged 50 to 60 with acute or convalescent COVID-19. This chain joins TRBV5-1 to TRBJ2-2; TRBD1 is perhaps the D gene, given 6 matching bases. Input material: peripheral blood. This receptor carries the CDR3 CASNFMGATSTGELFF. The nucleotides are TGCGCCAGCAACTTCATGGGGGCGACGTCCACCGGGGAGCTGTTTTTT.